This entry lists 22 T cell receptor beta chains sequenced from one sample in a study of cytomegalovirus exposure and HLA in healthy donors. This PCR relied on a set of 60 Vbeta primers and 13 Jbeta primers. Assay: immunoSEQ multiplex PCR; the TCRdb copy retains only in-frame clones and omits some. This sample's table reports 50,000 to 70,000 clones. Sequenced: PBMCs. The receptor source for this set is a woman aged 18-29 years in good health and CMV-seronegative.

This chain joins TRBV5-1 and TRBJ1-1; the match to TRBD1 covers 7 bases. The V gene end was trimmed by 2 bases and the J gene end by 4 bases; junction bases not matched to a gene: 8. Germline CDR1 is SGHRS and CDR2 is YFSETQ. CDR3 size: 15 residues. Here the CDR3 reads CASSFEQGMGTEAFF. CDR3 coding DNA: TGCGCCAGCAGCTTCGAACAGGGGATGGGCACTGAAGCTTTCTTT. The whole variable domain, filled in from reference TRBV5-1 and TRBJ1-1, reads KAGVTQTPRYLIKTRGQQVTLSCSPISGHRSVSWYQQTPGQGLQFLFEYFSETQRNKGNFPGRFSGRQFSNSRSEMNVSTLELGDSALYLCASSFEQGMGTEAFFGQGTRLTVV.

The chain is built from TRBV6-1 and TRBJ2-3; a possible D gene is TRBD2 (6 bases). This CDR3 spans 14 amino acids. Trimming stripped 4 bases from V and 9 bases from J, with 17 bases between. The V gene's germline CDR1 is MNHNS and CDR2 SASEGT. The CDR3 nucleotides read TGTGCCAGCAGTGGGGCGGGGAAGCTGAGGACGCAGTATTTT. Translating it yields CASSGAGKLRTQYF.

The rearrangement uses TRBV7-8 and TRBJ2-3, with 7 bases aligning to TRBD2. Germline loops: CDR1 SGHVS, CDR2 FQNEAQ. The CDR3 runs 15 residues. The V gene end was trimmed by 4 bases and the J gene end by 8 bases; junction bases not matched to a gene: 12. CDR3 bases: TGTGCCAGCAGCTATGGGGGGGGGTTGGACGGTACGCAGTATTTT. It is translated as CASSYGGGLDGTQYF.

CDR3 in amino acids: CASSPATDTQYF. As DNA, the CDR3 is TGTGCCAGCTCGCCCGCGACAGATACGCAGTATTTT. The chain uses TRBV18 and TRBJ2-3, with D unclear. Germline-derived CDR1 and CDR2 are KGHSH and LQKENI. The ends were cut back, 6 bases at V and 3 bases at J, with 7 bases in the middle. This CDR3 has 12 residues.

The chain links TRBV6-6 to TRBJ1-2; D unresolved. V shed 2 bases and J shed 0 bases, with 4 bases lying between them. Per germline, CDR1 MNHNY and CDR2 SVGAGI (reference sequence). The CDR3 spans 13 residues. CDR3: CASSYSSNYGYTF. The DNA of the CDR3 is TGTGCCAGCAGTTACAGCTCTAACTATGGCTACACCTTC.

The rearrangement links TRBV5-1 to TRBJ2-1; D gene uncertain. Germline-derived CDR1 and CDR2 are SGHRS and YFSETQ. The CDR3 is 16 amino acids. The V end was cut by 0 bases, the J end by 4 bases, with 14 bases between. The CDR3 DNA reads as TGCGCCAGCAGCTTGGTTGGAGTTTCTCCTTACAATGAGCAGTTCTTC. Its translation is CASSLVGVSPYNEQFF. Filled out from reference TRBV5-1 and TRBJ2-1, the complete variable domain reads KAGVTQTPRYLIKTRGQQVTLSCSPISGHRSVSWYQQTPGQGLQFLFEYFSETQRNKGNFPGRFSGRQFSNSRSEMNVSTLELGDSALYLCASSLVGVSPYNEQFFGPGTRLTVL.

V usage is TRBV2 and J usage is TRBJ2-7; 8 bases match TRBD1. J was trimmed by 6 bases and V by 7 bases; bases with no gene match: 11. Germline V lookup: CDR1 SNHLY, CDR2 FYNNEI. This CDR3 is 14 amino acids long. The CDR3 nucleotides are TGTGCCAGCACCACGGACAGGGACGTCGGCGAGCAGTACTTC. It codes for CASTTDRDVGEQYF.

The rearrangement links TRBV7-6 to TRBJ1-2; perhaps TRBD1 as D (5 bases). The germline V gene encodes CDR1 SGHVS and CDR2 FNYEAQ. Trimming pared 5 bases from V and 2 bases from J, leaving 12 bases between. This CDR3 contains 14 residues. The CDR3 DNA is TGTGCCAGCAGCCCAAACAGGCGAAACTATGGCTACACCTTC. This sequence encodes CASSPNRRNYGYTF.

The chain joins TRBV7-9 to TRBJ2-5; TRBD2 agrees at 7 bases. Germline loops: CDR1 SEHNR, CDR2 FQNEAQ (reference sequence). V lost 5 bases, J lost 2 bases, and 8 bases stayed unmatched. The length of the CDR3 is 15 residues. CDR3 region: CASSVRGEGQETQYF. The CDR3 DNA sequence: TGTGCCAGCAGCGTTCGCGGGGAGGGACAAGAGACCCAGTACTTC.

The V call is TRBV27, the J call TRBJ1-2, with 8 nucleotides matching TRBD1. V lost 6 bases and J lost 6; bases outside the gene matches: 6. The CDR3 loop spans 13 amino acids. Germline CDR1 and CDR2: MNHEY and SMNVEV (reference sequence). CDR3 nucleotide sequence: TGTGCCAGCAGCCGGGACAGGTTCGATGGCTACACCTTC. Its protein is CASSRDRFDGYTF.

The V gene is TRBV10-3, the J gene TRBJ2-7, with 7 bases matching TRBD1. From germline, CDR1 is ENHRY and CDR2 SYGVKD. V lost 3 bases, J lost 6 bases, and 11 bases stayed unmatched. The CDR3 totals 15 residues. The CDR3, as DNA: TGTGCCATCAGTGAAATAGGAGGACAGGCTCCCGAGCAGTACTTC. Translation gives CAISEIGGQAPEQYF.

The V and J genes are TRBV11-2 and TRBJ2-1; 7 bases align to TRBD2. This CDR3 comprises 14 residues. Germline CDR1 SGHAT, CDR2 FQNNGV. V lost 1 base and J lost 6; bases outside the gene matches: 3. The CDR3 DNA sequence: TGTGCCAGCAGCTTAGGGGGAGGGTTCAATGAGCAGTTCTTC. As protein: CASSLGGGFNEQFF.

The gene calls are TRBV11-3 and TRBJ2-5, with 8 bases fitting TRBD2. Germline V gene lookup returns CDR1 SGHNT and CDR2 YENEEA. The CDR3 totals 15 residues. V trimming: 5 bases; J trimming: 2 bases; junction bases outside the gene matches: 7. For the CDR3, the DNA is TGTGCCAGCAGCCCAGCGGGGGTAGAACAAGAGACCCAGTACTTC. It specifies CASSPAGVEQETQYF.

The chain is built from TRBV4-1 and TRBJ2-5; D possibly corresponds to TRBD1 (6 bases). V was pared by 3 bases and J by 5 bases, with 16 bases between. This CDR3 comprises 15 residues. Germline V gene data show CDR1 as MGHRA and CDR2 as YSYEKL. The CDR3 bases are TGCGCCAGCAGCCAGGCTCAGGGGAGTAAGGAGACCCAGTACTTC. Translated, it gives CASSQAQGSKETQYF.

This rearrangement joins TRBV6-1 to TRBJ1-1, with D perhaps matching TRBD1 (5 bases). The CDR3 contains 11 residues. The V and J ends lost 6 bases and 8 bases respectively, with 10 bases between them. CDR1 and CDR2 from the germline V gene are MNHNS and SASEGT. CDR3 region: CASRDIEEAFF. Here the CDR3 DNA reads TGTGCCAGCAGGGACATAGAAGAAGCTTTCTTT.

CDR3 amino acids: CASSDQQETQYF. In DNA, the CDR3 is TGTGCCAGCAGTGACCAACAAGAGACCCAGTACTTC. This chain links TRBV6-1 with TRBJ2-5; no clear D. Germline CDR1 MNHNS, CDR2 SASEGT. Trimming took 3 bases from V and 2 from J, leaving 4 bases between them. The CDR3 is made up of 12 amino acids.

J is TRBJ2-7 and V is TRBV7-8; weak D call: TRBD2 (5 bases). The CDR3 runs 11 residues. Trimming cost V 7 bases and J 6 bases, with 10 bases left between them. CDR1 SGHVS and CDR2 FQNEAQ come from the germline V gene. The DNA of the CDR3 is TGTGCCAGCACCCTTGGGAGCGAGCAGTACTTC. Translation gives CASTLGSEQYF. The full variable domain, rest sourced from reference TRBV7-8 and TRBJ2-7, is GAGVSQSPRYKVAKRGQDVALRCDPISGHVSLFWYQQALGQGPEFLTYFQNEAQLDKSGLPSDRFFAERPEGSVSTLKIQRTQQEDSAVYLCASTLGSEQYFGPGTRLTVT.

Frequency places this clone as medium-sized. J is TRBJ1-1 and V is TRBV19; 9 bases match TRBD1. Losses at the gene ends were 5 bases for V and 1 base for J; bases not matched to a gene: 8. The CDR3 sequence is 16 residues long. The germline CDR1 and CDR2 sequences are LNHDA and SQIVND (reference sequence). The CDR3, as DNA: TGTGCCAGTAGTGGTCGGACAGGGGAGGGGAACACTGAAGCTTTCTTT. It yields the protein CASSGRTGEGNTEAFF.

J is TRBJ2-5 and V is TRBV30, with TRBD2 matching 10 bases. The CDR3 runs to 17 residues. Trimming removed 4 bases from V and 1 base from J; junction bases left unmatched: 12. The germline gives CDR1 GTSNPN, CDR2 SVGIG (reference sequence). For the CDR3, the DNA is TGTGCCTGGAACCTGGGACTAGCGCGGAGGCGCCAAGAGACCCAGTACTTC. It translates to CAWNLGLARRRQETQYF.

V gene TRBV19 combines with J gene TRBJ2-7; 7 bases are a match to TRBD1. This CDR3 spans 13 amino acids. CDR1 and CDR2 (germline): LNHDA, SQIVND (reference sequence). The V and J ends lost 10 bases and 2 bases, in that order; junction bases with no gene match: 8. The CDR3 is CATEGTATYEQYF. The CDR3, as DNA: TGTGCCACCGAGGGGACAGCAACCTACGAGCAGTACTTC.

The chain carries TRBV9 and TRBJ1-1, with 7 bases lining up with TRBD1. The CDR3 sequence is 16 residues long. Unmatched junction bases numbered 8, after V lost 3 bases and J lost 0 bases. CDR1 and CDR2 (germline): SGDLS, YYNGEE. DNA for the CDR3: TGTGCCAGCAGCGCCACAGGGGAACGAATGAACACTGAAGCTTTCTTT. Translation gives CASSATGERMNTEAFF.

V and J are TRBV10-3 and TRBJ2-7; 9 bases map to TRBD1. The CDR3 covers 13 residues. Trimming took 7 bases from V and 5 from J; bases not matched to a gene: 6. Germline assignment: CDR1 ENHRY and CDR2 SYGVKD. CDR3 nucleotides: TGTGCCATCACTTGGGACAGGGATGACGAGCAGTACTTC. The encoded protein is CAITWDRDDEQYF.